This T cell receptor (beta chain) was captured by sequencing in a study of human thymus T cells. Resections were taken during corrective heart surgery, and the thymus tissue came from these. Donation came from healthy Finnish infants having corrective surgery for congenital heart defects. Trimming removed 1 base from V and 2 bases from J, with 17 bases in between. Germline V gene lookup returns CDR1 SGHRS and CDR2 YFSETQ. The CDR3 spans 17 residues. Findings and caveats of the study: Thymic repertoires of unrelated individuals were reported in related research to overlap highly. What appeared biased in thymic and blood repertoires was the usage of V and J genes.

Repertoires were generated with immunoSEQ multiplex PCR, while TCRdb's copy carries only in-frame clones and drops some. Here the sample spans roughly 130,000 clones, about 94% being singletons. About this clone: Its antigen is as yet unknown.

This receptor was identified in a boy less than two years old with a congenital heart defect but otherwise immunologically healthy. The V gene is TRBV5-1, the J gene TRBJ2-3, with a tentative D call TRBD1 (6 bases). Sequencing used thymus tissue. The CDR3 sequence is CASSLLARDILTDTQYF. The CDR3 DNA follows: TGCGCCAGCAGCTTGTTGGCCCGGGACATCCTCACAGATACGCAGTATTTT.